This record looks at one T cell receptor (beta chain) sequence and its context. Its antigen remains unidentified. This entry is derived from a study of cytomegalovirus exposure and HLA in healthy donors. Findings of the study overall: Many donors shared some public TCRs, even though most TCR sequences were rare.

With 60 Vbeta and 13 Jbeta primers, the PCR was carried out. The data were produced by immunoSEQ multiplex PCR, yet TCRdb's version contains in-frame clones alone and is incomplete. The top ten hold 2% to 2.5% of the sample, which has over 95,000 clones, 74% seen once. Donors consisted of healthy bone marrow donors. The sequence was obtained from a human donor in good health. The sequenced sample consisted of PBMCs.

CDR3 sequence (DNA): TGCGCCAGCAGCCTAAACAGGGAGTTTAGAGTTGGCTACACCTTC. This translates into CASSLNREFRVGYTF. The J gene is TRBJ1-2, the V gene TRBV5-1; tentative D call: TRBD1 (6 bases). Germline assignment: CDR1 SGHRS and CDR2 YFSETQ. V was pared by 4 bases and J by 7 bases, with 20 bases between. CDR3 length equals 15 residues. The variable domain in full, with the rest retrieved from reference TRBV5-1 and TRBJ1-2, is KAGVTQTPRYLIKTRGQQVTLSCSPISGHRSVSWYQQTPGQGLQFLFEYFSETQRNKGNFPGRFSGRQFSNSRSEMNVSTLELGDSALYLCASSLNREFRVGYTFGSGTRLTVV.